This TCR beta chain emerged from a study of T-cell memory formation after mild COVID-19. This clonotype was seen a few times. TCRdb recomputed calls from the 5' RACE reads with MiXCR, one row per CDR3 protein. The table has about 84,000 distinct CDR3 sequences, approximately 13% seen once; the top ten hold roughly 30%. Germline V gene data show CDR1 as MGHRA and CDR2 as YSYEKL. The V segment lost 0 bases and the J segment 5 bases; nucleotides outside the gene matches: 7. The length of the CDR3 is 15 residues. Sequencing input: PBMCs or a T cell subset sorted from them (not recorded which). This TCR came from an adult woman who had mild COVID-19 (a few samples of this study predate the infection). Cell type and time point are not known. The rearrangement uses TRBV4-1 and TRBJ2-7, with 7 positions matching TRBD2. The CDR3 here is CASSQEGGDADEQYF. In DNA, the CDR3 is TGCGCCAGCAGCCAAGAGGGAGGGGATGCCGACGAGCAGTACTTC.